This record looks at one T cell receptor beta chain sequence and its context. The CDR3 loop spans 16 amino acids. CDR1 is SGHNT and CDR2 is YENEEA in the germline V gene. Trimming removed 1 base from V and 0 bases from J, with 10 bases in between. Using immunoSEQ multiplex PCR, the repertoire was profiled, and TCRdb retains in-frame clones only, with some absent. Altogether about 1.5 million clones are present, roughly 95% being singletons, with the ten largest covering over 1%. This entry belongs to a study of shared clonotypes between healthy human individuals. The V and J genes are TRBV11-3 and TRBJ2-1, with D perhaps matching TRBD2 (5 bases). The origin of this receptor is a man aged 25-45 years in good health. The sequenced sample was naive CD4+ T cells sorted from blood. Specified subset: CD45RA+ positively selected. The CDR3 nucleotides read TGTGCCAGCAGCTTAGGCGGGCTTAGCTCCTACAATGAGCAGTTCTTC. This gives the protein CASSLGGLSSYNEQFF.